This T cell receptor beta chain originates from a study of PD-L1 blockade in urothelial cancer. Background on the study: Males with urothelial cancer arising in the bladder constituted most of the roughly 30 patients. Of prior chemotherapy regimens, patients had received between 0 and 3. Samples came from 3 weeks, at the second dose, and 6 weeks into treatment. Blood-derived samples held a median approximately 150,000 T cells.

Using immunoSEQ multiplex PCR, the repertoire was profiled, and TCRdb retains in-frame clones only, with some absent. The sample shows approximately 88,000 clones, roughly 84% of them seen only once. The CDR3 covers 16 residues. Germline V gene sequence: CDR1 SGDLS, CDR2 YYNGEE. On this clone itself: One end of the junction fails to match germline, which may point to a read error.

Stated time point: pretreatment peripheral blood. The source of this sequence is a man aged 55 to 70 with urothelial cancer. The gene calls are TRBV9 and TRBJ1-2; D ambiguous. The sample consisted of PBMCs, taken around atezolizumab (anti-PD-L1) treatment. The CDR3 loop reads CASSASPRPENYGYTF. CDR3 nucleotides: TGTGCCAGCAGCGCGAGCCCTCGGCCCGAAAACTACGGCTACACCTTC.